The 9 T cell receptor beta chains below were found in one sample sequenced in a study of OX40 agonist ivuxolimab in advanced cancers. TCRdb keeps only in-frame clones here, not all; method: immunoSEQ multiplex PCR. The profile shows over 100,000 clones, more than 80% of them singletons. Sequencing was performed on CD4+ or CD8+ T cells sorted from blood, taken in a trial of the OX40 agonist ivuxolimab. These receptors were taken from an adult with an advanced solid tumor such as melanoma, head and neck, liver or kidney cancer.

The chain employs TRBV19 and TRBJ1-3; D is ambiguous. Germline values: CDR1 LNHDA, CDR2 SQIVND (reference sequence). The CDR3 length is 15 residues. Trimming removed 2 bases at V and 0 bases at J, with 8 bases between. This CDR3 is CASSIQVLSGNTIYF. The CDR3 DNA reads TGTGCCAGTAGTATACAGGTCCTCTCTGGAAACACCATATATTTT.

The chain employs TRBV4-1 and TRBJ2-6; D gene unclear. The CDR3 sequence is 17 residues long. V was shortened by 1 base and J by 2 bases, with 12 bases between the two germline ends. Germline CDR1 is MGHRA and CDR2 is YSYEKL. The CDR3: CASSQAVFGPGANVLTF. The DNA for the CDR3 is TGCGCCAGCAGCCAAGCGGTGTTTGGGCCTGGGGCCAACGTCCTGACTTTC.

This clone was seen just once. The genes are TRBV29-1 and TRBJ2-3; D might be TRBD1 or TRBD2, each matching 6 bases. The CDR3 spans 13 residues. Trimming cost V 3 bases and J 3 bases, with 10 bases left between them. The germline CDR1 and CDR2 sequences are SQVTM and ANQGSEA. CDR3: CSVDGGQTDTQYF. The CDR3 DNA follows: TGCAGCGTTGATGGGGGGCAGACAGATACGCAGTATTTT.

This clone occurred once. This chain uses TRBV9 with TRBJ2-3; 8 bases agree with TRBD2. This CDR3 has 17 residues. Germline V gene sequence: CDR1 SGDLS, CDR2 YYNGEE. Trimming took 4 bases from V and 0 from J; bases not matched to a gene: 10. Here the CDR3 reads CASSPQSGGPSTDTQYF. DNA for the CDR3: TGTGCCAGCAGCCCCCAGAGCGGGGGACCTAGCACAGATACGCAGTATTTT. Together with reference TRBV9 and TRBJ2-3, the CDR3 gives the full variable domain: DSGVTQTPKHLITATGQRVTLRCSPRSGDLSVYWYQQSLDQGLQFLIQYYNGEERAKGNILERFSAQQFPDLHSELNLSSLELGDSALYFCASSPQSGGPSTDTQYFGPGTRLTVL.

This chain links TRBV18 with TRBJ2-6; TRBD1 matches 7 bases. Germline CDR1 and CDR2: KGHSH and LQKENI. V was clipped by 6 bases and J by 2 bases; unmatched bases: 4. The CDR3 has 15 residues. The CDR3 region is CASSDQGAGANVLTF. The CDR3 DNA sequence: TGTGCCAGCTCTGATCAGGGGGCTGGGGCCAACGTCCTGACTTTC.

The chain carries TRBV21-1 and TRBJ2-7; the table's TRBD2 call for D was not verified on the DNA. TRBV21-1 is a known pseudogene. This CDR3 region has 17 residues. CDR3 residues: CASSKAPPGGGDREQYF. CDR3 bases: TGTGCCAGCAGCAAAGCCCCCCCCGGTGGGGGGGACCGCGAGCAGTACTTC.

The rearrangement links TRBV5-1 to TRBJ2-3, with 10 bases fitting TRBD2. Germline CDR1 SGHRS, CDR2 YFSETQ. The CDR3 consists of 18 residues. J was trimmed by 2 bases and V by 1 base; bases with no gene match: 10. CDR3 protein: CASSLNVLAGSVTDTQYF. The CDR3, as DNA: TGCGCCAGCAGCTTGAATGTACTAGCGGGAAGCGTCACAGATACGCAGTATTTT.

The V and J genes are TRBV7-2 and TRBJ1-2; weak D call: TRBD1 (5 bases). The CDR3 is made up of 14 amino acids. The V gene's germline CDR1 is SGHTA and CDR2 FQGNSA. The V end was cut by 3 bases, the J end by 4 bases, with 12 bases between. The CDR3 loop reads CASSLDEQVYGYTF. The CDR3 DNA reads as TGTGCCAGCAGCTTGGATGAACAGGTCTATGGCTACACCTTC.

CDR3 in DNA: TGTGCCAGCAGCCTCTGGGAGGGTACGCAGTATTTT. Amino acid sequence: CASSLWEGTQYF. The rearrangement links TRBV7-6 to TRBJ2-3; TRBD2 matches 7 bases. This CDR3 spans 12 amino acids. Unmatched junction bases numbered 4, after V lost 5 bases and J lost 8 bases. The germline V gene encodes CDR1 SGHVS and CDR2 FNYEAQ.